Listed here are 26 T cell receptor beta chains from one sample, sequenced in a study of HIV-infected patients and healthy controls. All unsorted peripheral T cells were captured because whole blood was used without fractionation. Around 530 ng RNA was reverse transcribed with alpha and beta constant-region primers. Using multiplexing indices, alpha and beta chain libraries were generated apart by chain-specific third strand synthesis. TCRdb called the 5' RACE reads again in MiXCR, with one record for every CDR3 protein. Of about 11,000 distinct CDR3 sequences detected, 4.5% to 5.5% appear once; the ten largest clones hold 3% to 4.5%. Material for sequencing was blood. The receptors come from an adult in good health.

This clonotype was counted at least ten times. V usage is TRBV6-6 and J usage is TRBJ2-2; 9 nucleotides align to TRBD2. Germline V gene sequence: CDR1 MNHNY, CDR2 SVGAGI (reference sequence). The CDR3 totals 17 residues. J lost 2 bases, V lost 10 bases, and 14 bases had no gene match. CDR3 in DNA: TGTGCCACCAGGGGTTCAGCGGGGGGTTCCAACACCGGGGAGCTGTTTTTT. It encodes CATRGSAGGSNTGELFF.

There are a few counts of this clonotype. The rearrangement joins TRBV19 to TRBJ2-2, with D perhaps TRBD2 (5 bases). The CDR3 contains 15 residues. V lost 5 bases, J lost 5 bases, and 15 bases lay in between. The V gene's germline CDR1 is LNHDA and CDR2 SQIVND (reference sequence). DNA of the CDR3: TGTGCCAGTAGTGGTCGAGGGTTTCCAACCGGGGAGCTGTTTTTT. Its protein is CASSGRGFPTGELFF.

This clonotype showed up many times. Here the CDR3 DNA reads TGCAGTGCCAACAAACTAGCGGGGGGGCTCTACGAGCAGTACTTC. It codes for CSANKLAGGLYEQYF. The chain couples TRBV20-1 to TRBJ2-7, with 13 positions matching TRBD2. Germline V gives CDR1 DFQATT, CDR2 SNEGSKA (reference sequence). V lost 6 bases, J lost 3 bases, and 8 bases stayed unmatched. The CDR3 covers 15 residues.

There are a few counts of this clonotype. The rearrangement links TRBV11-2 to TRBJ2-7; D is uncertain. With 0 bases removed from V and 2 bases from J, the gap between germline ends came to 11 bases. The CDR3 is made up of 15 amino acids. Germline V CDR1 and CDR2: SGHAT, FQNNGV. For the CDR3, the DNA is TGTGCCAGCAGCTTAGAGGTATGGCTCCCCTACGAGCAGTACTTC. Encoded protein: CASSLEVWLPYEQYF.

By sample share, this clonotype is medium-sized. The chain links TRBV2 to TRBJ1-5; possible D gene TRBD1, 6 bases. V was trimmed by 5 bases and J by 7 bases, leaving 12 bases between them. This CDR3 has 13 residues. CDR1 and CDR2 (germline): SNHLY, FYNNEI. In nucleotides, the CDR3 is TGTGCCAGCAGTCCAGGGGAAGGACAGCCCCAGCATTTT. This translates into CASSPGEGQPQHF.

This clonotype was detected ten times or more. This sequence joins TRBV5-1 and TRBJ1-2; D remains unclear. V lost 4 bases to trimming and J lost 7 bases, with 20 bases between them. This CDR3 contains 15 residues. The germline gives CDR1 SGHRS, CDR2 YFSETQ. The DNA of the CDR3 is TGCGCCAGCAGCCGCGAAACCGCAGTTGGGGTTGGCTACACCTTC. This codes for CASSRETAVGVGYTF.

A few counts support this clonotype. CDR3 sequence (DNA): TGTGCCACCAGCGAACTACTAGCGGGGTCCAATGAGCAGTTCTTC. It specifies CATSELLAGSNEQFF. The chain recombines TRBV15 with TRBJ2-1; TRBD2 aligns across 10 bases. Germline CDR1 reads LNHNV; CDR2 reads YYDKDF (reference sequence). CDR3 size: 15 residues. The junction had 7 bases not matched to a gene; V was cut back by 5 bases and J by 6 bases.

This clonotype was seen repeatedly, ten times or more. The chain joins TRBV30 to TRBJ1-6; TRBD1 matches 9 bases. The CDR3 is made up of 18 amino acids. V lost 3 bases to trimming and J lost 3 bases; unmatched junction nucleotides: 12. CDR1 GTSNPN and CDR2 SVGIG come from the germline V gene (reference sequence). Here the CDR3 DNA reads TGTGCCTGGAGGGACCGGTCGAGGACAGGGGTCTATAATTCACCCCTCCACTTT. It encodes CAWRDRSRTGVYNSPLHF.

This clonotype qualifies as medium-sized (0.01 to 0.1%). The chain joins TRBV12-5 to TRBJ1-1, with 7 bases aligning to TRBD1. Per germline, CDR1 LGHNT and CDR2 FRNRAP. After removal of 3 bases from V and 8 bases from J, the junction contained 9 bases not matched to a gene. This CDR3 is built from 14 residues. CDR3 sequence reads: CASGFGRGVGEAFF. CDR3 sequence (DNA): TGTGCTAGTGGTTTCGGCAGGGGGGTAGGGGAAGCTTTCTTT.

This clonotype is medium-sized in the sample. V usage is TRBV5-1 and J usage is TRBJ1-1; D possibly corresponds to TRBD1 (6 bases). Trimming took off 4 bases at V and 3 bases at J, with 13 bases between the two ends. The CDR3 consists of 14 residues. Germline lookup yields CDR1 SGHRS and CDR2 YFSETQ. CDR3 bases: TGCGCCAGCAGCAAATTAGGGGGGGACACTGAAGCTTTCTTT. It yields the protein CASSKLGGDTEAFF.

This clonotype has just a few counts. V is TRBV24-1 and J is TRBJ1-2; D not resolved. Germline V gives CDR1 KGHDR, CDR2 SFDVKD. Between the trimmed V and J ends, which lost 2 bases and 5 bases, there was a span of 5 bases. CDR3 length equals 12 residues. The CDR3 DNA reads TGTGCCACCAGTGATTCGGATTATGGCTACACCTTC. Encoded protein: CATSDSDYGYTF.

In this sample, this clonotype turned up many times. The chain joins TRBV25-1 to TRBJ1-2; D gene ambiguous. CDR1 is MGHDK and CDR2 is SYGVNS in the germline V gene. The V and J ends lost 1 base and 4 bases respectively, with 4 bases between them. The CDR3 length is 12 residues. The CDR3 here is CASSESGYGYTF. The CDR3, as DNA: TGTGCCAGCAGTGAATCGGGCTATGGCTACACCTTC.

This clonotype is deemed medium-sized. DNA of the CDR3: TGTGCCAGCAGCTTAGTCCAGGTTTTTACCGGGGAGCTGTTTTTT. Translated, it gives CASSLVQVFTGELFF. This sequence joins TRBV11-2 and TRBJ2-2, with D unresolved. CDR3 size: 15 residues. V lost 1 base and J 5 bases, leaving 11 bases between the germline ends. Germline lookup yields CDR1 SGHAT and CDR2 FQNNGV.

This clonotype rates as medium-sized. The chain uses TRBV2 and TRBJ2-5, with D perhaps matching TRBD2 (5 bases). The CDR3 has 13 amino acids. Trimming left V 3 bases short and J 7 bases short, with 12 bases between. Looked up from germline, CDR1 is SNHLY and CDR2 is FYNNEI. The CDR3 loop reads CASSDEHSGTQYF. Written as DNA, the CDR3 is TGTGCCAGCAGTGATGAGCACAGCGGGACCCAGTACTTC.

This clonotype is labeled medium-sized. V usage is TRBV20-1 and J usage is TRBJ2-3; 9 bases are shared with TRBD1. The CDR3 is made up of 13 amino acids. Trimming removed 6 bases from V and 0 bases from J; junction bases left unmatched: 1. The germline CDR1 and CDR2 sequences are DFQATT and SNEGSKA (reference sequence). In nucleotides, the CDR3 is TGCAGTGCCGGACAGGGGAGCACAGATACGCAGTATTTT. It yields the protein CSAGQGSTDTQYF.

The sample holds many counts of this clonotype. The chain is built from TRBV6-1 and TRBJ1-2; D is ambiguous. Trimming removed 4 bases at V and 6 bases at J, with 18 bases between. This CDR3 has 15 amino acids. From germline, CDR1 is MNHNS and CDR2 SASEGT. CDR3 in DNA: TGTGCCAGCAGTGGTTTTTCGGGCTCCTCAGATGGCTACACCTTC. Its protein is CASSGFSGSSDGYTF.

At least ten counts were recorded for this clonotype. This sequence joins TRBV29-1 and TRBJ1-2; 9 bases align to TRBD1. Germline V gene lookup returns CDR1 SQVTM and CDR2 ANQGSEA. V was clipped by 6 bases and J by 13 bases; unmatched bases: 12. This CDR3 has 12 residues. The CDR3 region is CSVGGDRVVATF. The DNA of the CDR3 is TGCAGCGTCGGGGGGGACAGGGTGGTTGCCACCTTC.

By frequency in the sample, this clonotype is medium-sized (0.01 to 0.1%). The genes are TRBV7-2 and TRBJ1-2; D remains ambiguous. Germline V CDR1 and CDR2: SGHTA, FQGNSA. The CDR3 length is 13 residues. With 6 bases removed from V and 3 bases from J, the gap between germline ends came to 11 bases. The CDR3 bases are TGTGCCAGCAGTAGCCATTCGGACTATGGCTACACCTTC. Encoded protein: CASSSHSDYGYTF.

This clonotype has ten or more counts. The V gene is TRBV12-3 or TRBV12-4, the J gene TRBJ2-1; tentatively, D is TRBD2 (5 bases). CDR3 size: 14 residues. The V and J ends lost 9 bases and 2 bases respectively, with 14 bases between them. The CDR3 coding sequence is TGTGCCAGTTTAAGAGTCGGGGCCTACAATGAGCAGTTCTTC. The encoded protein is CASLRVGAYNEQFF.

This clonotype was found many times. The J gene is TRBJ1-6, the V gene TRBV19, with 7 bases identical to TRBD1. Germline CDR1 reads LNHDA; CDR2 reads SQIVND (reference sequence). V lost 3 bases, J lost 10 bases, and 9 bases stayed unmatched. The CDR3 sequence is 15 residues long. CDR3 in amino acids: CASSMTGRERSPLHF. The CDR3 DNA sequence: TGTGCCAGTAGTATGACAGGGCGGGAGCGCTCACCCCTCCACTTT.

Ten or more counts support this clonotype. This chain links TRBV12-3 or TRBV12-4 with TRBJ2-7; 7 nucleotides match TRBD1. The junction had 11 bases not matched to a gene; V was cut back by 6 bases and J by 6 bases. The length of the CDR3 is 14 residues. CDR3 DNA sequence: TGTGCCAGCAGACGGGACAGAGATTCGAGCGAGCAGTACTTC. Protein product: CASRRDRDSSEQYF.

This clonotype came up a few times. V gene TRBV12-5 combines with J gene TRBJ1-5; D may be TRBD1 (6 bases). V lost 1 base to trimming and J lost 6 bases, with 16 bases between them. This CDR3 has 16 residues. Germline CDR1 and CDR2: LGHNT and FRNRAP. CDR3 sequence reads: CASGLATAGASQPQHF. CDR3 sequence (DNA): TGTGCTAGTGGTTTGGCAACTGCAGGGGCGAGTCAGCCCCAGCATTTT.

This clonotype was counted many times. The gene calls are TRBV3-1 and TRBJ2-1, with D uncertain. Trimming took off 0 bases at V and 2 bases at J, with 8 bases between the two ends. Germline lookup yields CDR1 LGHDT and CDR2 YNNKEL (reference sequence). The CDR3 runs to 15 residues. The CDR3 loop reads CASSQDHGPYNEQFF. The CDR3 coding sequence is TGTGCCAGCAGCCAAGACCACGGTCCCTACAATGAGCAGTTCTTC.

Sample share makes this clonotype medium-sized. This sequence joins TRBV2 and TRBJ2-5; D is uncertain. The CDR3 totals 14 residues. V was clipped by 7 bases and J by 4 bases, with 16 bases between them. CDR1 and CDR2 from the germline V gene are SNHLY and FYNNEI. CDR3 residues: CASTGRLDGETQYF. The CDR3 DNA reads TGTGCCAGCACCGGACGGCTAGACGGAGAGACCCAGTACTTC. The whole variable domain, filled in from reference TRBV2 and TRBJ2-5, reads EPEVTQTPSHQVTQMGQEVILRCVPISNHLYFYWYRQILGQKVEFLVSFYNNEISEKSEIFDDQFSVERPDGSNFTLKIRSTKLEDSAMYFCASTGRLDGETQYFGPGTRLLVL.

In this sample, this clonotype turned up many times. The V and J genes are TRBV3-1 and TRBJ1-6; D is unresolved. The CDR3 runs 13 residues. Trimming cost V 5 bases and J 5 bases, with 7 bases left between them. The germline V gene encodes CDR1 LGHDT and CDR2 YNNKEL (reference sequence). CDR3 loop: CASSFTDNSPLHF. The CDR3 DNA follows: TGTGCCAGCAGCTTTACGGATAATTCACCCCTCCACTTT. The full variable domain, with the rest looked up from reference TRBV3-1 and TRBJ1-6, is DTAVSQTPKYLVTQMGNDKSIKCEQNLGHDTMYWYKQDSKKFLKIMFSYNNKELIINETVPNRFSPKSPDKAHLNLHINSLELGDSAVYFCASSFTDNSPLHFGNGTRLTVT.

Note on this clonotype: Since a much larger clone is just one base distant, this may be a read error. Since the CDR3 does not end with the conserved phenylalanine or tryptophan, this likely comes from a read error. The chain is built from TRBV6-6 and TRBJ2-5; D might be TRBD1 (5 bases). Germline V gives CDR1 MNHNY, CDR2 SVGAGI (reference sequence). The CDR3 is 12 amino acids. Trimming took 8 bases from V and 4 from J, leaving 11 bases between them. DNA of the CDR3: TGTGCCAGCGGGTCAGGGTCAGAGACCCAGTACCTC. It translates to CASGSGSETQYL.